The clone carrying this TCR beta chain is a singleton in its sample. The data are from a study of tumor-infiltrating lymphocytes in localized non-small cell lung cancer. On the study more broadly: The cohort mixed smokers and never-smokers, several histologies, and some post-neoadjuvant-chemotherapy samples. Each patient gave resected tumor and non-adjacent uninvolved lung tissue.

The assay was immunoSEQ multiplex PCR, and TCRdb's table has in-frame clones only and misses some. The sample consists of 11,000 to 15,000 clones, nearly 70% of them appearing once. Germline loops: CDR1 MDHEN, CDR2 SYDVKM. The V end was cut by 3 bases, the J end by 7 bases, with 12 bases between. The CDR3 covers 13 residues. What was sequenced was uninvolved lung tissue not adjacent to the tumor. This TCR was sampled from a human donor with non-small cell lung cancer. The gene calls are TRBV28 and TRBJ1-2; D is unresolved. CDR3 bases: TGTGCCAGCAGTTTTGGCGGATTGAGTGGCTACACCTTC. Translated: CASSFGGLSGYTF.